The 5 T cell receptor beta chains given below trace back to one sample, sequenced in a study of blood T cell repertoires in COVID-19 (dated by TCRdb to 2020 to 2021). Receptors were amplified or captured by the immunoSEQ multiplex PCR assay. TCRdb stores this immuneACCESS table with in-frame sequences only. Part of the clones is absent; in the studies checked, under half of the shortfall reflects unresolved V genes, and no reason is known for the rest. The sample table lists hundreds of thousands of clones, 85% to 95% of them with a count of one. The ten largest clonotypes hold about 1.9% of the sample. The source material was PBMCs or T cells enriched from blood (not recorded which). The receptors were gathered from a young woman who had recovered from COVID-19.

Written as DNA, the CDR3 is TGTGCCAGCAGCCTCGGTCAGACCCAGTACTTC. This encodes CASSLGQTQYF. The rearrangement uses TRBV14 and TRBJ2-5; D unclear. Trimming removed 4 bases from V and 6 bases from J, with 6 bases in between. Germline V gene lookup returns CDR1 SGHDN and CDR2 FVKESK. The CDR3 totals 11 residues.

This sequence joins TRBV7-3 and TRBJ1-6; possible D gene TRBD1, 5 bases. V shed 2 bases and J shed 0 bases, with 5 bases lying between them. This CDR3 has 15 residues. The V gene's germline CDR1 is SGHTA and CDR2 FQGTGA. The CDR3 DNA follows: TGTGCCAGCAGCTTAGACAGCTCCTATAATTCACCCCTCCACTTT. This encodes CASSLDSSYNSPLHF.

The chain recombines TRBV4-2 with TRBJ1-5, with a tentative D call TRBD1 (5 bases). Germline V CDR1 and CDR2: LGHNA, YNFKEQ. Trimming took off 0 bases at V and 9 bases at J, with 15 bases between the two ends. CDR3 length: 15 residues. As DNA, the CDR3 is TGTGCCAGCAGCCAAGATTCGGGGGATCCAGGGCCCCAGCATTTT. This sequence encodes CASSQDSGDPGPQHF.

The rearrangement joins TRBV9 to TRBJ2-1; D gene unclear. This CDR3 comprises 14 residues. The germline gives CDR1 SGDLS, CDR2 YYNGEE. The V end lost 2 bases, the J end lost 1 base, and 7 bases lay between the germline ends. The DNA for the CDR3 is TGTGCCAGCAGCGTTGACAATTCCTACAATGAGCAGTTCTTC. Amino acids: CASSVDNSYNEQFF.

V usage is TRBV28 and J usage is TRBJ1-2; D unclear. CDR1 and CDR2 (germline): MDHEN, SYDVKM. The V and J ends lost 6 bases and 5 bases respectively, with 19 bases between them. CDR3 length: 15 amino acids. The CDR3: CASRNPSLPQYGYTF. For the CDR3, the DNA is TGTGCCAGCAGGAACCCTTCCCTCCCCCAGTATGGCTACACCTTC.